The 6 T cell receptor beta chains below all came from one sample that was sequenced in a study of breast tumors, draining lymph nodes, adjacent tissues. Via MiXCR, TCRdb re-called the multiplex PCR reads, giving one row per CDR3 protein. The sample holds about 110,000 distinct CDR3 sequences; around 30% are singletons and the top ten take approximately 5.4%. Samples came from axillary lymph nodes draining the breast cancer. Sequences were obtained from axillary lymph node tissue. The receptors originated from a female donor with breast cancer. Some clones in this sample may be carry-over from other donors' samples.

V gene TRBV29-1 combines with J gene TRBJ2-7, with 7 positions matching TRBD2. In germline, CDR1 is SQVTM, CDR2 ANQGSEA. This CDR3 spans 13 amino acids. The trim removed 3 bases at V and 3 bases at J, leaving 5 bases unmatched. The CDR3 DNA follows: TGCAGCGTTGAGCGGGGGACTAACTACGAGCAGTACTTC. It translates to CSVERGTNYEQYF.

Many counts were recorded for this clonotype. The genes are TRBV4-2 and TRBJ1-5, with TRBD1 matching over 9 bases. Losses at the gene ends were 0 bases for V and 6 bases for J; bases not matched to a gene: 6. CDR1 is LGHNA, CDR2 YNFKEQ, per germline. This CDR3 is 16 amino acids long. The CDR3 sequence is CASSQEAGQGFQPQHF. In DNA form, the CDR3 reads TGTGCCAGCAGCCAAGAGGCGGGACAGGGCTTTCAGCCCCAGCATTTT.

This clonotype occurred many times. The chain recombines TRBV6-5 with TRBJ1-5; 7 positions agree with TRBD1. The CDR3 totals 14 residues. V trimming: 5 bases; J trimming: 7 bases; junction bases outside the gene matches: 8. The germline V gene encodes CDR1 MNHEY and CDR2 SVGAGI. In nucleotides, the CDR3 is TGTGCCAGCAGTCCGACAGGGTTGCAGCAGCCCCAGCATTTT. It is translated as CASSPTGLQQPQHF.

This clonotype came up many times. The V and J genes are TRBV5-1 and TRBJ2-1; 7 bases map to TRBD1. Trimming removed 1 base from V and 9 bases from J; junction bases left unmatched: 7. The V gene's germline CDR1 is SGHRS and CDR2 YFSETQ. The CDR3 sequence is 14 residues long. Here the CDR3 reads CASSLKDRLAEQFF. The CDR3 DNA follows: TGCGCCAGCAGCTTGAAGGACAGGCTGGCTGAGCAGTTCTTC.

This clonotype was recorded a few times. A single base separates this from a much larger clone, so it may be a read error. The genes are TRBV7-8 and TRBJ2-1; D could derive from TRBD1 or TRBD2 (5 bases each). This CDR3 comprises 15 residues. CDR1 SGHVS and CDR2 FQNEAQ come from the germline V gene. CDR3 sequence (DNA): TGTGCCAGCAGCTTAGTTCCGGGACGAGGATACGAGCAGCTCTTC. Translated, it gives CASSLVPGRGYEQLF.

Ten or more counts support this clonotype. CDR3 coding DNA: TGTGCCAGCAGTTTGGGAGGCAACCTCTATGGCTACACCTTC. Its protein is CASSLGGNLYGYTF. The V call is TRBV27, the J call TRBJ1-2; D remains unclear. CDR1 and CDR2 (germline): MNHEY, SMNVEV (reference sequence). This CDR3 is built from 14 residues. Trimming shortened V by 3 bases and J by 4 bases, and 12 bases separated the two germline ends.